The subject of this entry is one TCR beta chain. Its antigen is still unknown. This sample stems from a study of shared clonotypes between healthy human individuals. Notes on the study in general: Lower generation probabilities were found for non-shared clonotypes than for those shared by all four donors. The sharing of 4.5% to 6.5% of naive CD4 clonotypes was seen across several donors.

The CDR3 is 17 amino acids. The V segment lost 4 bases and the J segment 7 bases; nucleotides outside the gene matches: 7. Germline CDR1 reads LGHNA; CDR2 reads YSLEER. Both subsets, CD45RA+ naive and CD45RA-negative memory, were split from the CD4+ cells. Deep was the level used in running the assay. The data were produced by immunoSEQ multiplex PCR, yet TCRdb's version contains in-frame clones alone and is incomplete. The repertoire holds roughly 2,500,000 clones, with roughly 93% as singletons. Material for sequencing was naive CD4+ T cells from PBMCs. Documented subset: CD45RA+ positively selected. This rearrangement joins TRBV4-3 to TRBJ2-2, with 15 positions matching TRBD2. The source is a man aged 18 to 29 in good health. Some clones in this sample may be carry-over from other donors' samples. CDR3 residues: CASSRWTSGRAGGELFF. CDR3 bases: TGCGCCAGCAGCCGGTGGACTAGCGGGAGGGCTGGCGGGGAGCTGTTTTTT.